Sequencing of this T cell receptor (beta chain) was carried out in a study of blood T cell repertoires in COVID-19. Assignment of participants to cohorts was predicated upon participant-reported clinical history. Assay: immunoSEQ multiplex PCR; the TCRdb copy retains only in-frame clones and omits some. The sample holds about 350,000 clones, almost 90% seen once. This clone was recorded only once. The CDR3 contains 14 residues. V was pared by 3 bases and J by 2 bases, with 1 base of the junction left unmatched. The germline V gene has CDR1 MDHEN and CDR2 SYDVKM. This rearrangement joins TRBV28 to TRBJ1-3; 7 bases line up with TRBD1. This sequence originates from a woman aged 25 to 39 who had been exposed to COVID-19. Source material: PBMCs or T cells enriched from blood (not recorded which). The CDR3 DNA reads as TGTGCCAGCAGTTTCGGGACAGCTGGAAACACCATATATTTT. It specifies CASSFGTAGNTIYF. The full variable domain, rest sourced from reference TRBV28 and TRBJ1-3, is DVKVTQSSRYLVKRTGEKVFLECVQDMDHENMFWYRQDPGLGLRLIYFSYDVKMKEKGDIPEGYSVSREKKERFSLILESASTNQTSMYLCASSFGTAGNTIYFGEGSWLTVV.